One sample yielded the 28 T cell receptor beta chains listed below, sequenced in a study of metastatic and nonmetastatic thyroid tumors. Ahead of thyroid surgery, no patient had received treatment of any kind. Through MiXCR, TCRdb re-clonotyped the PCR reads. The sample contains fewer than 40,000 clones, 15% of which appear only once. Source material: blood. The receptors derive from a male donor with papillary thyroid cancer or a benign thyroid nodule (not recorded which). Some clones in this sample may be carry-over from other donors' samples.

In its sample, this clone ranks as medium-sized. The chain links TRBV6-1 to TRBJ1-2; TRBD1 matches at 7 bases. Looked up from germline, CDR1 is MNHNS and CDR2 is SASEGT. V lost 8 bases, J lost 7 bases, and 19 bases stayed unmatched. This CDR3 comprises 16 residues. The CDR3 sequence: CASLRPSDRVLGGYTF. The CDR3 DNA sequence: TGTGCCAGCCTCCGCCCCTCCGACAGGGTTTTAGGTGGCTACACCTTC.

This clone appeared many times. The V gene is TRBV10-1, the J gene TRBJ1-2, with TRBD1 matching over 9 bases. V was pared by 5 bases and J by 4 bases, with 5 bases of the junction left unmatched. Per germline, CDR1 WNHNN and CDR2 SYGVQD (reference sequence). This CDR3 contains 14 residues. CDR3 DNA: TGCGCCAGCAGTCCGGGACAGGGTGCCTATGGCTACACCTTC. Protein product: CASSPGQGAYGYTF.

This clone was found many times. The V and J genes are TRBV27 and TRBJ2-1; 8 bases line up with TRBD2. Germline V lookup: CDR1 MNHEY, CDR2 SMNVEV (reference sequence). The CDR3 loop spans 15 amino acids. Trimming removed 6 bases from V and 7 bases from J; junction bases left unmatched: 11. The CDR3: CASRIREGRDNEQFF. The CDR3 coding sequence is TGTGCCAGCAGGATTCGGGAGGGCCGCGATAATGAGCAGTTCTTC.

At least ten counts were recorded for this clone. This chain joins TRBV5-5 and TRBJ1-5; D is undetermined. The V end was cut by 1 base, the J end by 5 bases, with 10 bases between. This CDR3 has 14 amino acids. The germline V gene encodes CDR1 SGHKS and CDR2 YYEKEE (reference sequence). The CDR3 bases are TGTGCCAGCAGCTTGAAGTTTGGCGATCAGCCCCAGCATTTT. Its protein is CASSLKFGDQPQHF.

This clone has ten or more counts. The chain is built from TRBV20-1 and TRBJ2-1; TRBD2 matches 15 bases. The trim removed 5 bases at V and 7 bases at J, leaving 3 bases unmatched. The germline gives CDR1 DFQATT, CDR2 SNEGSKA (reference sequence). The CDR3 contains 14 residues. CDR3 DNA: TGCAGTGCTCCGGGACTAGCGGGAGGAAATGAGCAGTTCTTC. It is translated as CSAPGLAGGNEQFF.

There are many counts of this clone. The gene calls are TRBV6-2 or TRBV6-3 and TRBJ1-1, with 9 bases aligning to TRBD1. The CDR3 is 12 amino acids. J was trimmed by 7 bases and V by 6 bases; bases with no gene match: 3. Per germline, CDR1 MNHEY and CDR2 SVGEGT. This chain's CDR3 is CASRGTGHEAFF. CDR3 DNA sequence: TGTGCCAGCAGGGGGACAGGGCATGAAGCTTTCTTT.

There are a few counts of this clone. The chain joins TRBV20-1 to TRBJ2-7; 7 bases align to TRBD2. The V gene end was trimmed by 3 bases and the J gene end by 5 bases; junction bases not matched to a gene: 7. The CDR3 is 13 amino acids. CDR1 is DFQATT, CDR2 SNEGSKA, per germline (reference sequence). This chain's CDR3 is CSASGGGGNEQYF. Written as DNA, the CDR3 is TGCAGTGCTAGTGGGGGGGGTGGAAACGAGCAGTACTTC.

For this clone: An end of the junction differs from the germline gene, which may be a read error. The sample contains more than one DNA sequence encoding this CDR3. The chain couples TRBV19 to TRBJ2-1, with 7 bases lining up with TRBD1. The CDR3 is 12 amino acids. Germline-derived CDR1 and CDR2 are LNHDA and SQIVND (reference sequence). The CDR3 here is CASTRAGGEQFF. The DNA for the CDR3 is TGTGCAAGTACCCGGGCAGGGGGTGAGCAGTTCTTC.

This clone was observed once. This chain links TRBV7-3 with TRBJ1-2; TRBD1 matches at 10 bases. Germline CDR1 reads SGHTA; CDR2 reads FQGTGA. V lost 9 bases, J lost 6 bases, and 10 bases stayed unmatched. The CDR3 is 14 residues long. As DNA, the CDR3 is TGTGCCAGAAGCCTTTGCGGACAGGGGGATGGCTACACCTTC. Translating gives CARSLCGQGDGYTF.

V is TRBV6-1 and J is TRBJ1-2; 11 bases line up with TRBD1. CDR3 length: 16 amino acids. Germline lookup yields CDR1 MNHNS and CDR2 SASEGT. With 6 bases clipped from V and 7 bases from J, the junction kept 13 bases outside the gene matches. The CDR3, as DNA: TGTGCCAGCAGAGCAACCCTGGGACAGGGGGTAGCTGGCTACACCTTC. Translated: CASRATLGQGVAGYTF.

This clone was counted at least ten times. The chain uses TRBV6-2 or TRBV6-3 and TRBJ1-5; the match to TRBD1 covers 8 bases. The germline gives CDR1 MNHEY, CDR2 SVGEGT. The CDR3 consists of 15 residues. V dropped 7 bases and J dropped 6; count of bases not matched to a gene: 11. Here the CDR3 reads CASNSDDRGGQPQHF. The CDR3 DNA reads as TGTGCCAGCAACTCAGACGACAGGGGAGGTCAGCCCCAGCATTTT.

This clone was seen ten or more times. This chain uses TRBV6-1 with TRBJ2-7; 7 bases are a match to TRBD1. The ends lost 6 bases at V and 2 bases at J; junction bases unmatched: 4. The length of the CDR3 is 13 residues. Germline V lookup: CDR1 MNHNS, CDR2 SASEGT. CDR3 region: CASSRDRPYEQYF. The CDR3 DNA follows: TGTGCCAGCAGCAGGGACAGACCCTACGAGCAGTACTTC.

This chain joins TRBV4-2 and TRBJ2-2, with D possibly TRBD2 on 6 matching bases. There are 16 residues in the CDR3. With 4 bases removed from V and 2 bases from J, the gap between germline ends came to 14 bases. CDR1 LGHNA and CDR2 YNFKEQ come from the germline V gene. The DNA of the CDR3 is TGTGCCAGCAGCCCCAACCCCGGGACTAACACCGGGGAGCTGTTTTTT. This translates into CASSPNPGTNTGELFF.

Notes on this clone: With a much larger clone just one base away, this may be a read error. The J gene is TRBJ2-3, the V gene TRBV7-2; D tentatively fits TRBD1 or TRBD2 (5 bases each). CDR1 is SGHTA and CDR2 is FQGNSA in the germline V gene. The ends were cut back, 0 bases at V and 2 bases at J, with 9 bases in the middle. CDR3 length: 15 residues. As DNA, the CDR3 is TGTGCCAGCAGCTTAGCGTCGGGACCCACAGATACGCAGTATTTT. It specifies CASSLASGPTDTQYF.

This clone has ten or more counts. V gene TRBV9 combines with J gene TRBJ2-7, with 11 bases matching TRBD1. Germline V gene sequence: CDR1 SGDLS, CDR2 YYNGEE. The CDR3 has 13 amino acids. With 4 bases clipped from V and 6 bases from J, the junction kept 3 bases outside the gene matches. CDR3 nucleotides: TGTGCCAGCAGCTCGGACAGGGGGCTCGAGCAGTACTTC. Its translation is CASSSDRGLEQYF.

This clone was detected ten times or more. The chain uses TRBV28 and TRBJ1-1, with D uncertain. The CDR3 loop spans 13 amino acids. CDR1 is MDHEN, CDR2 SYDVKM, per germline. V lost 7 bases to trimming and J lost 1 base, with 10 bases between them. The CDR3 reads CASTKTANTEAFF. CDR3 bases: TGTGCCAGCACCAAGACGGCGAACACTGAAGCTTTCTTT.

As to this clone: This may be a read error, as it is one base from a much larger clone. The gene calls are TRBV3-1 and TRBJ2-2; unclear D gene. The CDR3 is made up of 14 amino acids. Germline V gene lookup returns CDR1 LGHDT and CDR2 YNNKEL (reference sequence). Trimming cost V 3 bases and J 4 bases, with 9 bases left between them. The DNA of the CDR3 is TGTGCCAGCAGCCAGTCGGACGGCACCGGGGAGCTGTTTTTT. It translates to CASSQSDGTGELFF.

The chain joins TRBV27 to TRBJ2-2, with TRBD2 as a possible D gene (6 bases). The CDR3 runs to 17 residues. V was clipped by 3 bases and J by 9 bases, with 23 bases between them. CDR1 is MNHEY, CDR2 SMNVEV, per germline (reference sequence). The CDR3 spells CASSFLRTIGGTWELFF. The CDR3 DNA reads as TGTGCCAGCAGTTTTTTGAGGACTATCGGGGGTACCTGGGAGCTGTTTTTT.

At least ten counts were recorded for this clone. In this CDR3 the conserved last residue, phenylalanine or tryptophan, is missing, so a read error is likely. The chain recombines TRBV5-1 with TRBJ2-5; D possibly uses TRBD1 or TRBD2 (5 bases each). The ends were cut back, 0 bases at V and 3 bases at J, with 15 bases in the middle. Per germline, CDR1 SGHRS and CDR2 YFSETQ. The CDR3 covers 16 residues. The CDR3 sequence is CASSLAPGPLEETQYL. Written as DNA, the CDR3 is TGCGCCAGCAGCTTGGCCCCGGGACCTTTGGAAGAGACCCAGTACCTC.

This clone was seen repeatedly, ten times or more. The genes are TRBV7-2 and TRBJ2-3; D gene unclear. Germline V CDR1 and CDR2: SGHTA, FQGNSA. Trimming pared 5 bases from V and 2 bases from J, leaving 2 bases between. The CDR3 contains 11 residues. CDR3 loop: CASSPTDTQYF. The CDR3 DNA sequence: TGTGCCAGCAGCCCCACAGATACGCAGTATTTT.

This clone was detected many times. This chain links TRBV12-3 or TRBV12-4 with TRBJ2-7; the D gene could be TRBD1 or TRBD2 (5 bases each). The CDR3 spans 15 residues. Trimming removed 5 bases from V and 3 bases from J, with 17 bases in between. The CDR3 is CASSPGPGRDYEQYF. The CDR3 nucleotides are TGTGCCAGCAGTCCGGGGCCCGGCAGGGACTACGAGCAGTACTTC.

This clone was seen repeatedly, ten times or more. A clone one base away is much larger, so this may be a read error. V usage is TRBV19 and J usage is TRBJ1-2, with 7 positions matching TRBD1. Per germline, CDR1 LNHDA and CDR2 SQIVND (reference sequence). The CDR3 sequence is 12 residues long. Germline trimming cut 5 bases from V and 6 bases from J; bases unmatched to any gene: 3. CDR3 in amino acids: CASSGTDNGYTF. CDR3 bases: TGTGCCAGTAGTGGGACAGACAATGGCTACACCTTC.

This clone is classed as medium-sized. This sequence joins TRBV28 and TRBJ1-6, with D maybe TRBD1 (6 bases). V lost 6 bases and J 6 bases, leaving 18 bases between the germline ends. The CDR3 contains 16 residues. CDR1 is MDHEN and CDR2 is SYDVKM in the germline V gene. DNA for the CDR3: TGTGCCAGCAGCACCGCCGTACAGGGAAGTAATTCACCCCTCCACTTT. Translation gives CASSTAVQGSNSPLHF.

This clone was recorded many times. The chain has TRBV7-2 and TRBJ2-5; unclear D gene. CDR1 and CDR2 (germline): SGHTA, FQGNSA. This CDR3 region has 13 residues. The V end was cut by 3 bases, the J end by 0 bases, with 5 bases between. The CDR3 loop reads CASSFQYQETQYF. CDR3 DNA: TGTGCCAGCAGCTTTCAGTACCAAGAGACCCAGTACTTC. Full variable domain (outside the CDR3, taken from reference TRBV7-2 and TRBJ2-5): GAGVSQSPSNKVTEKGKDVELRCDPISGHTALYWYRQSLGQGLEFLIYFQGNSAPDKSGLPSDRFSAERTGGSVSTLTIQRTQQEDSAVYLCASSFQYQETQYFGPGTRLLVL.

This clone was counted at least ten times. The CDR3 sequence is CASSYAGTGSSQPQHF. As DNA, the CDR3 is TGTGCCAGCAGTTACGCCGGGACAGGGTCGAGTCAGCCCCAGCATTTT. The chain joins TRBV6-2 or TRBV6-3 to TRBJ1-5; 9 nucleotides align to TRBD1. CDR3 length: 16 amino acids. With V trimmed by 2 bases and J by 6 bases, 8 bases remained unmatched. Germline CDR1 and CDR2: MNHEY and SVGEGT.

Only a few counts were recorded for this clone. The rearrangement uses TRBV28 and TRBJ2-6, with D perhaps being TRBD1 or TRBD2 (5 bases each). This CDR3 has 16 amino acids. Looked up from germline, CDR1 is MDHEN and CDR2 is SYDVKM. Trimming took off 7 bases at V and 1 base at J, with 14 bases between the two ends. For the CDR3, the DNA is TGTGCCAGCAAGGGCAGGGACCGATCTGGGGCCAACGTCCTGACTTTC. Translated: CASKGRDRSGANVLTF.

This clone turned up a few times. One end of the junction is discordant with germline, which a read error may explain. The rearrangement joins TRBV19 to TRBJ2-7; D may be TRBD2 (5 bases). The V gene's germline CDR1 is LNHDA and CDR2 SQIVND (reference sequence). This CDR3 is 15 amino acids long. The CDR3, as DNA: TGTGCCAGTAGTCCCTCTCTCGGGATCTCCTACGAGCAATACTTC. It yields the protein CASSPSLGISYEQYF.

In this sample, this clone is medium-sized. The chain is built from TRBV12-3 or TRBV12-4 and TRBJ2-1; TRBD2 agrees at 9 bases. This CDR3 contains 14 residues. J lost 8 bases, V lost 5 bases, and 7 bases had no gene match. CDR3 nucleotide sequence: TGTGCCAGCAGTCCCTGGGGACTAGCATATGAGCAGTTCTTC. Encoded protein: CASSPWGLAYEQFF.